The subject of this entry is one T cell receptor beta chain. Repertoires were generated with immunoSEQ multiplex PCR, while TCRdb's copy carries only in-frame clones and drops some. Seen here are 150,000 to 250,000 clones, 80% to 90% observed once, and the top ten hold approximately 12%. This sample is part of a study of blood T cell repertoires in COVID-19. Symptom resolution, clearance, or two negative PCRs marked the recovered donors of Cohort 3. Germline lookup yields CDR1 SGHRS and CDR2 YFSETQ. This CDR3 contains 14 residues. V gave up 3 bases and J gave up 4 bases, with 8 bases separating them. The sample was PBMCs or T cells enriched from blood (not recorded which). The chain is built from TRBV5-1 and TRBJ1-6; possible D gene TRBD1, 6 bases. This TCR was sampled from a man in his forties or fifties who had recovered from COVID-19. CDR3 protein: CASSSGQYNSPLHF. Here the CDR3 DNA reads TGCGCCAGCAGCTCCGGACAGTATAATTCACCCCTCCACTTT.